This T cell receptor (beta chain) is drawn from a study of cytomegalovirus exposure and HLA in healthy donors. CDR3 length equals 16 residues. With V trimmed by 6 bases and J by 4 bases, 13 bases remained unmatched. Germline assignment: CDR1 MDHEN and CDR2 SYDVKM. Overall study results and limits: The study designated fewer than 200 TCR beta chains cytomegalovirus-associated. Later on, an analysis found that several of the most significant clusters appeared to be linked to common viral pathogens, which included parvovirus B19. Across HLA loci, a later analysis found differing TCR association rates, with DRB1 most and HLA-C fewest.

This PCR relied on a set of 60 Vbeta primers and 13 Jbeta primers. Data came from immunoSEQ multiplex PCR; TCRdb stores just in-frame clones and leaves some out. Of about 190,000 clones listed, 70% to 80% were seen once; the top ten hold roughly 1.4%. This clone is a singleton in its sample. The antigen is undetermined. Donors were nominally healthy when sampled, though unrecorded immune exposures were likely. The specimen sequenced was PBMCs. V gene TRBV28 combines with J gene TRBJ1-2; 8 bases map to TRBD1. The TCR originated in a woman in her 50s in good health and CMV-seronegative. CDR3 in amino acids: CASRGLDRGRSYGYTF. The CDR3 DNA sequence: TGTGCCAGCAGAGGGCTAGACAGGGGTAGGTCCTATGGCTACACCTTC.